The 17 T cell receptor beta chains below come from one sample, sequenced in a study of T cells in Graves' hyperthyroidism and ophthalmopathy. Amplification targeted TCR beta CDR3 regions from RNA transcripts. A first-round RT-PCR of the TCR CDR3 used the HTBI primer set. TCRdb passed the multiplex PCR reads through MiXCR, listing each CDR3 protein once. The table shows a few hundred thousand distinct CDR3 sequences, with approximately 19% occurring only once. Input material: blood. The receptors derive from a woman younger than 35 with Graves' hyperthyroidism.

This clonotype turned up a few times. V and J are TRBV13 and TRBJ2-7; D unresolved. Trimming pared 8 bases from V and 3 bases from J, leaving 20 bases between. The CDR3 is made up of 15 amino acids. Germline V gene lookup returns CDR1 PRHDT and CDR2 FYEKMQ (reference sequence). The chain's CDR3 is CASGFRTGAIYEQYF. The CDR3 coding sequence is TGTGCCAGCGGGTTCAGGACGGGCGCAATCTACGAGCAGTACTTC.

Many counts were recorded for this clonotype. The chain uses TRBV6-5 and TRBJ1-5; D is ambiguous. CDR1 MNHEY and CDR2 SVGAGI come from the germline V gene. V dropped 4 bases and J dropped 0 bases, with 16 bases sitting between them. This CDR3 region has 17 residues. This CDR3 reads CASSWPPGLYSNQPQHF. The CDR3 DNA reads as TGTGCCAGCAGTTGGCCACCAGGTCTCTATAGCAATCAGCCCCAGCATTTT.

This clonotype was recorded many times. V is TRBV19 and J is TRBJ1-1, with 7 bases aligning to TRBD1. Per germline, CDR1 LNHDA and CDR2 SQIVND (reference sequence). There are 12 residues in the CDR3. V lost 8 bases, J lost 4 bases, and 4 bases stayed unmatched. CDR3 coding DNA: TGTGCCAGTGAGACAGGGACCACTGAAGCTTTCTTT. It specifies CASETGTTEAFF.

This clonotype was detected ten times or more. The rearrangement uses TRBV2 and TRBJ1-5, with D perhaps TRBD1 (6 bases). CDR1 SNHLY and CDR2 FYNNEI come from the germline V gene. V was shortened by 4 bases and J by 3 bases, with 13 bases between the two germline ends. This CDR3 has 15 residues. CDR3 in amino acids: CASSGGGGNNQPQHF. The CDR3 DNA reads as TGTGCCAGCAGTGGAGGGGGAGGGAACAATCAGCCCCAGCATTTT.

This clonotype showed up just a few times. This chain connects TRBV11-2 to TRBJ2-2, with TRBD2 as a possible D gene (7 bases). Germline values: CDR1 SGHAT, CDR2 FQNNGV. The CDR3 runs to 16 residues. V lost 6 bases and J lost 1, with 15 bases in between. CDR3 region: CASSRGGRGNTGELFF. The CDR3 bases are TGTGCCAGCAGTCGCGGGGGCAGGGGGAACACCGGGGAGCTGTTTTTT.

The sample holds many counts of this clonotype. This sequence joins TRBV7-9 and TRBJ2-5, with D possibly TRBD1 on 5 matching bases. Between the trimmed V and J ends, which lost 8 bases and 4 bases, there was a span of 8 bases. CDR1 is SEHNR, CDR2 FQNEAQ, per germline (reference sequence). The CDR3 spans 11 residues. The DNA for the CDR3 is TGTGCCAGCCCAGGGCCAGAGACCCAGTACTTC. Translation gives CASPGPETQYF. Combining the CDR3 with reference TRBV7-9 and TRBJ2-5 gives the whole variable domain DTGVSQNPRHKITKRGQNVTFRCDPISEHNRLYWYRQTLGQGPEFLTYFQNEAQLEKSRLLSDRFSAERPKGSFSTLEIQRTEQGDSAMYLCASPGPETQYFGPGTRLLVL.

At least ten counts were recorded for this clonotype. This chain joins TRBV18 and TRBJ1-1; D is undetermined. CDR1 and CDR2 from the germline V gene are KGHSH and LQKENI. The germline V and J ends were trimmed by 6 bases and 6 bases, with 11 bases remaining between them. The length of the CDR3 is 12 residues. CDR3 amino acids: CASSGPSAEAFF. CDR3 nucleotide sequence: TGTGCCAGCTCCGGACCTAGCGCTGAAGCTTTCTTT.

This clonotype was counted at least ten times. V and J are TRBV4-2 and TRBJ2-7; D unresolved. There are 14 residues in the CDR3. The V and J ends lost 0 bases and 6 bases respectively, with 12 bases between them. Germline V gene lookup returns CDR1 LGHNA and CDR2 YNFKEQ. In nucleotides, the CDR3 is TGTGCCAGCAGCCAAGATCCGGGTAGTCGCGAGCAGTACTTC. It codes for CASSQDPGSREQYF.

This clonotype occurred many times. One end of the junction does not line up with germline, which may come from a read error. This sequence joins TRBV11-1 and TRBJ2-7; D is unresolved. The CDR3 sequence is 15 residues long. Germline V CDR1 and CDR2: SGHAT, FQDESV (reference sequence). CDR3 nucleotides: TGTGCCAGCAGCTTAGATAGCAGCTTTTCCTGCGAGCAGTACTTC. As protein: CASSLDSSFSCEQYF.

This clonotype was counted at least ten times. The chain uses TRBV13 and TRBJ2-2, with D perhaps TRBD1 (5 bases). The germline V gene encodes CDR1 PRHDT and CDR2 FYEKMQ (reference sequence). V lost 7 bases, J lost 1 base, and 13 bases lay in between. The CDR3 extends over 15 amino acids. CDR3 sequence: CASTPKDKNTGELFF. The DNA of the CDR3 is TGTGCCAGCACCCCCAAGGACAAGAACACCGGGGAGCTGTTTTTT.

Ten or more counts support this clonotype. This sequence may be a read error, since a much larger clone differs from it by one base. The chain is built from TRBV6-1 and TRBJ1-1; no firm D call. Germline-derived CDR1 and CDR2 are MNHNS and SASEGT. This CDR3 is 13 amino acids long. The CDR3 is CASSSRQNTEASF. The DNA of the CDR3 is TGTGCCAGCAGCAGCAGGCAGAACACTGAAGCTTCCTTT.

This clonotype occurred many times. This sequence joins TRBV20-1 and TRBJ1-1, with a possible D match to TRBD1 (6 bases). Germline CDR1 is DFQATT and CDR2 is SNEGSKA (reference sequence). This CDR3 has 15 amino acids. V shed 3 bases and J shed 1 base, with 15 bases lying between them. The CDR3 region is CSARGVPGQNTEAFF. In DNA, the CDR3 is TGCAGTGCTAGGGGAGTGCCGGGACAGAACACTGAAGCTTTCTTT.

This clonotype was seen ten or more times. The germline gene is not matched at one end of the junction; a read error may be the cause. The chain links TRBV6-1 to TRBJ1-2; D may be TRBD1 (6 bases). CDR3 length equals 14 residues. CDR1 and CDR2 (germline): MNHNS, SASEGT. The CDR3 nucleotides are TGTGCCGGCAGCCCCGGAGACAGGATATATGGCTACACCTTC. As protein: CAGSPGDRIYGYTF.

This clonotype was seen a handful of times. J is TRBJ1-6 and V is TRBV15, with a possible D match to TRBD1 (6 bases). CDR3 length: 16 residues. Trimming took 3 bases from V and 7 from J, leaving 16 bases between them. Per the germline V gene, CDR1 is LNHNV and CDR2 is YYDKDF (reference sequence). The CDR3 DNA reads as TGTGCCACCAGCAGCGGTCCGGGGGCCTTCAATTCACCCCTCCACTTT. Its protein is CATSSGPGAFNSPLHF.

Of note for this clonotype: Sequence at one end of the junction differs from germline and may be a read error. The chain employs TRBV10-2 and TRBJ2-7; 10 bases match TRBD1. CDR3 length equals 15 residues. Germline V CDR1 and CDR2: WSHSY, SAAADI. CDR3 amino acids: CASRLDRGRSYGQYF. CDR3 DNA sequence: TGCGCCAGCAGATTGGACAGGGGGAGATCCTACGGGCAGTACTTC.

Turning to this clonotype: One end of the junction fails to match germline, which may point to a read error. This sequence joins TRBV20-1 and TRBJ1-1; D uncertain. Germline V gene sequence: CDR1 DFQATT, CDR2 SNEGSKA (reference sequence). CDR3 length: 13 amino acids. CDR3 in DNA: TGCAGTGCCCCGCCCCGTATGAACACTGAAGCTTGCTTT. This gives the protein CSAPPRMNTEACF.

This clonotype has ten or more counts. The chain has TRBV6-1 and TRBJ1-1; TRBD1 matches 10 bases. Germline values: CDR1 MNHNS, CDR2 SASEGT. V trimming: 6 bases; J trimming: 6 bases; junction bases outside the gene matches: 4. This CDR3 comprises 13 residues. The CDR3 DNA sequence: TGTGCCAGCAGAGCGACAGGGGGCTCTGAAGCTTTCTTT. Its protein product is CASRATGGSEAFF.